The clone carrying this T cell receptor (beta chain) has just a few counts. The data derive from a study of T cells in Graves' hyperthyroidism and ophthalmopathy. TCR beta CDR3 sequences were amplified from RNA transcripts. A set of HTBI primers served as the primers for a first-round RT-PCR of the TCR CDR3. TCRdb itself ran the multiplex PCR reads through MiXCR, one entry per CDR3 protein. Of approximately 510,000 distinct CDR3 sequences listed, 46% are singletons. Germline V lookup: CDR1 SEHNR, CDR2 FQNEAQ (reference sequence). CDR3 length equals 15 residues. After removal of 2 bases from V and 2 bases from J, the junction contained 5 bases not matched to a gene.

The sequenced sample was peripheral blood or thyroid tissue (not recorded which). The gene calls are TRBV7-9 and TRBJ2-5; 7 bases map to TRBD2. This sequence originates from an adult woman with Graves' disease, either hyperthyroidism or ophthalmopathy (not recorded which). The CDR3 region is CASSLFPRGQETQYF. CDR3 nucleotides: TGTGCCAGCAGCTTATTCCCGCGGGGGCAAGAGACCCAGTACTTC.